The entry that follows covers one T cell receptor (beta chain) sequence. CDR3 length equals 14 residues. The germline V gene encodes CDR1 MNHNS and CDR2 SASEGT. V was cut by 5 bases and J by 4 bases, with 11 bases left in between. Clones were read by immunoSEQ multiplex PCR, and TCRdb kept only the in-frame ones, dropping some. The table records approximately 40,000 clones, about 85% of them present only once. The entry originates in a study of T cell changes during pregnancy in multiple sclerosis. This chain joins TRBV6-1 and TRBJ1-4; D might be TRBD1 (5 bases). The source material was CD4+ T cells from peripheral blood mononuclear cells, sampled in the second trimester of pregnancy. The sequence derives from a female donor with multiple sclerosis, enrolled in a pregnancy study. The CDR3 DNA follows: TGTGCCAGCAGTACTACCGGGGGTAATGAAAAACTGTTTTTT. Amino acid sequence: CASSTTGGNEKLFF.